This T cell receptor (beta chain) was found in a study of vaccination and CD4 T cells after COVID-19 (dated by TCRdb to between 2020 and 2023). Background for the entire study: SARS-CoV-2 positivity had been established in the convalescent patients by nasal swab PCR, and mild disease was recorded in several of these patients and severe disease in one. Two doses of either the Pfizer-BioNTech BNT162b2 vaccine (n=8) or the Moderna mRNA-1273 vaccine (n=2) were administered to participants. Post-COVID blood samples from convalescent patients were collected a median of approximately 100 days after diagnosis, with a range of roughly 35 to 180 days. Control cultures used a CEFX viral epitope pool as positive control, an HIV-1 Nef peptide pool as negative control, or no peptide. Overlapping spike peptide pools from SARS-CoV-2 and from the common cold coronaviruses HCoV-NL63, HCoV-OC43 and HCoV-229E were used as culture stimuli. The convalescent cohort comprised six males and four females, including two Hispanic individuals, seven Caucasians, two Asians and one multiracial person. In ten to eleven COVID-19 convalescent patients and several infection-naive healthy vaccine recipients, the spike-specific CD4+ TCR repertoire before mRNA vaccination was compared with the repertoire after mRNA vaccination. The time from the second vaccine dose to post-vaccine blood sampling had a median of around 72 days and ranged from about 12 to 250 days. The paper as a whole reports these results and caveats: In convalescent patients, a median around 86% of post-vaccine SARS-CoV-2-reactive clones were detected only after vaccination, suggesting vaccine-specific priming. An increase in the median number of SARS-CoV-2-reactive clonotypes from some 20 after infection to a few dozen after vaccination was observed, but the change was not found to be significant. Relatively few convalescent patients were included in the study, and early timepoints after natural infection were not analyzed. Of the vaccine-specific clones in convalescent patients, 304 of 307, or nearly all, reacted only to SARS-CoV-2 spike and did not cross-react with common cold coronaviruses.

The treatment or condition label corresponds to: roughly ten-day PBMC culture with coronavirus spike peptide pools or control peptides (ViraFEST assay). To expand antigen-specific T cells with peptide pools and then pick out the expanded clonotypes through TCR sequencing, the study relied on the ViraFEST assay. The positive SARS-CoV-2 PCR tests of the convalescent patients were dated from March to December 2020, before the Alpha, Beta and Delta variants emerged in the United States. PBMCs were cultured at about 2 million per well in IMDM supplemented with approximately 5.3% human AB serum and about 10 IU/ml IL-2, with around 10 ug/ml peptide pools added. Half of the culture medium was replaced with fresh IL-2-containing medium on days 3 and 7. CD4+ T cells were isolated after approximately ten days of culture through negative selection using the EasySep CD4+ T cell isolation kit. Ficoll-Paque Plus gradient centrifugation was used to isolate PBMCs from whole blood, and the isolated PBMCs were then either used fresh or cryopreserved at -140C. Culture conditions were generally each tested in triplicate wells.

The germline ends are 7 bases apart after V is trimmed by 1 base and J by 1 base. CDR1 and CDR2 (DFQATT, SNEGSKA) derive from the germline V gene (reference sequence). The CDR3 goes from the cysteine to the phenylalanine over 13 residues. Kept here is only the CDR3 DNA, which spans 39 bases and is read in frame from base 1. This clonotype was seen just once. The antigen it recognizes is unknown. No much larger clone exists at a distance of one base, and base qualities are not known. One read alone makes for weak evidence. The method was PCR. TCR sequencing of DNA from cultured CD4+ T cells used the Oncomine TCR Beta short-read assay at the Johns Hopkins FTIC core. The QIAamp micro DNA kit was used to extract genomic DNA from the cultured CD4+ T cells. The Oncomine TCR Beta libraries from cultured CD4+ T cells were pooled using unique dual indexes and then sequenced on an Illumina iSeq 100. Per the source publication's procedure: Non-productive sequences were removed, and CDR3s not starting with C, not ending with F or W, or shorter than 7 amino acids were discarded. Antigen-specific clonotypes were identified with the MANAFEST web application by comparing peptide-stimulated wells with reference and other culture wells. An FDR below 0.05, an odds ratio above 5, and a productive frequency above 0.1% in at least two of three replicate wells were required for clones to be considered positive. A clonotype counted as cross-reactive if it showed significant expansion both in the SARS-CoV-2 spike wells and in at least one common cold coronavirus spike condition. Using R version 3.6.1, CDR3 homology was evaluated through Levenshtein distances (stringdist) along with unrooted phylogenetic trees (ape). TCRdb reran the public reads through fastp at Q25 and MiXCR, keeping productive beta chains. Entries are consolidated by CDR3 protein sequence, retaining the most common genes and DNA. The authors' filters were not applied to this entry. In this sample the table shows some 25,000 distinct CDR3 sequences, over 60% of which occur a single time. Clones ranked in the top ten supply 4.5% to 5% of the sample.

This chain joins TRBV20-1 to TRBJ1-1; the D segment cannot be called with confidence. The sample comprised CD4+ T cells from blood, cultured in vitro. This clonotype was obtained from a human donor who had recovered from COVID-19. The bases read TGCAGTGCTAGAGGGGAGGGGAACACTGAAGCTTTCTTT. Translated, it reads CSARGEGNTEAFF.